The T cell receptor beta chain described here comes from a study of siplizumab effects on memory and regulatory T cells. Findings and caveats of the study: Naive T cells seemed more diverse than memory cells; they also seemed major alloresponse contributors. Tracing alloreactive clones into unstimulated subsets worked for only a minor fraction of them. Proliferating clones, CD4+ or CD8+, lacked an assignable naive or memory phenotype in roughly 80-97% of cases.

The CDR3 totals 16 residues. Trimming took 1 base from V and 7 from J; bases not matched to a gene: 9. Per germline, CDR1 MGHRA and CDR2 YSYEKL. Assays captured around 92,000 TCR templates per sample. Assay used: immunoSEQ multiplex PCR; TCRdb lists only in-frame clones, some missing. The sample contains 100,000 to 120,000 clones, around nine tenths of which appear only once. Concerning this clone itself: Its antigen is currently unknown.

Input material: CD4+ T cells sorted from blood. The clonotype comes from a human donor in good health. The chain links TRBV4-1 to TRBJ1-4; 7 positions match TRBD1. CDR3: CASSQVGAQGSEKLFF. CDR3 nucleotides: TGCGCCAGCAGCCAAGTGGGGGCACAGGGGAGTGAAAAACTGTTTTTT.